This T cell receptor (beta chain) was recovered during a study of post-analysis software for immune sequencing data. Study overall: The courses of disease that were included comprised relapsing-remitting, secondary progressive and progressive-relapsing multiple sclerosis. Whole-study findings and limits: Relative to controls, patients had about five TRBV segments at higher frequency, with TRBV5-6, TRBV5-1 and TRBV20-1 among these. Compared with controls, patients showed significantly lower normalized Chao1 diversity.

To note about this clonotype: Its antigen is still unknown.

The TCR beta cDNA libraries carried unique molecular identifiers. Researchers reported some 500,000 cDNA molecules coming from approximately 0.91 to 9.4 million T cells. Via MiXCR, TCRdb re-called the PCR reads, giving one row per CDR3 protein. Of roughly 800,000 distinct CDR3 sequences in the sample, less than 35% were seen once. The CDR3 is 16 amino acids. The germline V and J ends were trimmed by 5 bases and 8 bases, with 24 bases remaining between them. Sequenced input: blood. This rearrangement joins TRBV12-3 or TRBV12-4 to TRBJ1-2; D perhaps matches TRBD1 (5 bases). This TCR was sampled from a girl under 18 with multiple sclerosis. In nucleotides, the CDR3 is TGTGCCAGCAGTCCCCTCCTTGGGCAGGGAAGATCGGGCTACACCTTC. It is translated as CASSPLLGQGRSGYTF.